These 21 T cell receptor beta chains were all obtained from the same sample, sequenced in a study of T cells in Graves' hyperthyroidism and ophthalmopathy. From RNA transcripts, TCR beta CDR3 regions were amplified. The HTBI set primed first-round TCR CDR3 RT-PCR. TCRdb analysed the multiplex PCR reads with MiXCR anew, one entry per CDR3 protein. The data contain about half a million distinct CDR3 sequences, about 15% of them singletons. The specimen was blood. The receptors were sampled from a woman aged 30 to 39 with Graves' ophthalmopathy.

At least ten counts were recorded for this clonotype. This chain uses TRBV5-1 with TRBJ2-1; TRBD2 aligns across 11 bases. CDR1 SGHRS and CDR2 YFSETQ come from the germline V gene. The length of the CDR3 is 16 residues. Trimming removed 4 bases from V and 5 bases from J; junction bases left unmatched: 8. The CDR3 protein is CASSQLAGGPHNEQFF. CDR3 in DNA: TGCGCCAGCAGCCAATTAGCGGGAGGGCCCCACAATGAGCAGTTCTTC. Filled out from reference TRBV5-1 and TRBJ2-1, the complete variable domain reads KAGVTQTPRYLIKTRGQQVTLSCSPISGHRSVSWYQQTPGQGLQFLFEYFSETQRNKGNFPGRFSGRQFSNSRSEMNVSTLELGDSALYLCASSQLAGGPHNEQFFGPGTRLTVL.

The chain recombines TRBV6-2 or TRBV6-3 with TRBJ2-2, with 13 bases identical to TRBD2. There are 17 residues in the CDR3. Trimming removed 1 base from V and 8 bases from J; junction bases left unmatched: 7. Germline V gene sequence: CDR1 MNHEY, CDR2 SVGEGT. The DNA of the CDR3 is TGTGCCAGCAGTTACTATGCAGGACTAGCGGGAGTAGGGGAGCTGTTTTTT. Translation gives CASSYYAGLAGVGELFF.

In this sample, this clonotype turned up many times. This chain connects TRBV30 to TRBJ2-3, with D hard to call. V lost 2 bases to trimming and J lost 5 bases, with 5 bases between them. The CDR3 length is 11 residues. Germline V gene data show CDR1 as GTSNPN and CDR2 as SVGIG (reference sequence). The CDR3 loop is CAWSNGDTQYF. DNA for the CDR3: TGTGCCTGGAGTAACGGAGATACGCAGTATTTT.

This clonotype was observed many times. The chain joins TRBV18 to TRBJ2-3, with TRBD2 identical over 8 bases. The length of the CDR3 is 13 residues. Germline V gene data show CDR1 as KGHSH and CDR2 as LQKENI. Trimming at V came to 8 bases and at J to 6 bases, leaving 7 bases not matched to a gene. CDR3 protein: CASSPGGLDTQYF. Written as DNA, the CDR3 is TGTGCCAGCAGCCCGGGGGGGTTGGATACGCAGTATTTT.

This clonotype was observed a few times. CDR3 coding DNA: TGTGCCAGCAGTGGGGTGACAGGGGGAATTTACGTTGGGGAGCTGTTTTTT. It codes for CASSGVTGGIYVGELFF. The J gene is TRBJ2-2, the V gene TRBV28, with 9 bases lining up with TRBD1. The CDR3 runs to 17 residues. CDR1 and CDR2 (germline): MDHEN, SYDVKM. After removal of 5 bases from V and 8 bases from J, the junction contained 15 bases not matched to a gene.

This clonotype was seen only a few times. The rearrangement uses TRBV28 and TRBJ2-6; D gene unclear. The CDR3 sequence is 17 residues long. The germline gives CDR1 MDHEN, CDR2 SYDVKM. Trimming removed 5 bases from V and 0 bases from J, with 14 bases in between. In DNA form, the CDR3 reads TGTGCCAGCAGTCATCTCCTGGGTGTCTCTGGGGCCAACGTCCTGACTTTC. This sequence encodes CASSHLLGVSGANVLTF. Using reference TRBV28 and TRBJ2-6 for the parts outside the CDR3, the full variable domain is DVKVTQSSRYLVKRTGEKVFLECVQDMDHENMFWYRQDPGLGLRLIYFSYDVKMKEKGDIPEGYSVSREKKERFSLILESASTNQTSMYLCASSHLLGVSGANVLTFGAGSRLTVL.

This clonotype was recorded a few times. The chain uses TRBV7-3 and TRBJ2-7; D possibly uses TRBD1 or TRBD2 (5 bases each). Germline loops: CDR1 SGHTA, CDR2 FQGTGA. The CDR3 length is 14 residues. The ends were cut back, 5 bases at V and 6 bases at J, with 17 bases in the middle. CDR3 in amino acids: CASSPGTLNGEQYF. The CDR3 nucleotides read TGTGCCAGCAGCCCCGGGACCCTAAATGGCGAGCAGTACTTC.

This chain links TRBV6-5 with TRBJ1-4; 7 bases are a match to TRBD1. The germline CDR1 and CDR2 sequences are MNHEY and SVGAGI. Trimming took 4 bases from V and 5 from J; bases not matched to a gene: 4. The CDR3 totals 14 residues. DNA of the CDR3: TGTGCCAGCAGTTGGGCGACAGGGAATGAAAAACTGTTTTTT. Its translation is CASSWATGNEKLFF.

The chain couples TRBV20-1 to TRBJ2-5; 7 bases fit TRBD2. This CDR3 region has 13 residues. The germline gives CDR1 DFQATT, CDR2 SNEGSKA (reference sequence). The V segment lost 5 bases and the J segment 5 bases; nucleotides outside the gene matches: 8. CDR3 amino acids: CSARGVMGETQYF. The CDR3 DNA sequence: TGCAGTGCTCGGGGGGTGATGGGGGAGACCCAGTACTTC.

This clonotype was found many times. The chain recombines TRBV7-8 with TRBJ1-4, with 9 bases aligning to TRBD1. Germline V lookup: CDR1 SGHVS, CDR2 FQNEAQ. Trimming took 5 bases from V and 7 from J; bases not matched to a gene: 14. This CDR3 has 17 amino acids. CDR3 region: CASSTRFSRDRAEKLFF. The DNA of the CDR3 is TGTGCCAGCAGCACTCGATTTTCCCGGGACAGGGCTGAAAAACTGTTTTTT.

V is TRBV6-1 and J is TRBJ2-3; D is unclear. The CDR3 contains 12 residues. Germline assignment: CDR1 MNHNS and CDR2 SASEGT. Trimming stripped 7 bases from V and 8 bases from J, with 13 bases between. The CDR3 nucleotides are TGTGCCAGCACGAAGACCCCCGGTACGCAGTATTTT. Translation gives CASTKTPGTQYF.

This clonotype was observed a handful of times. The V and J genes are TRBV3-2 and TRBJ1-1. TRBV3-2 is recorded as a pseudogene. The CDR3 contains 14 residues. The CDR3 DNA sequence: TGTGCCAGCAGGGGACCACCCGGTGATGCTGAAGCTTTCTTT. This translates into CASRGPPGDAEAFF.

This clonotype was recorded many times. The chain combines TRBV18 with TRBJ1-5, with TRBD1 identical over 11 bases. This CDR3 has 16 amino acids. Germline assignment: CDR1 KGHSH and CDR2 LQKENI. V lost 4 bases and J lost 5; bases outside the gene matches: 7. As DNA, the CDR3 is TGTGCCAGCTCACGGGGCGGACAGGGGGCCGATCAGCCCCAGCATTTT. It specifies CASSRGGQGADQPQHF.

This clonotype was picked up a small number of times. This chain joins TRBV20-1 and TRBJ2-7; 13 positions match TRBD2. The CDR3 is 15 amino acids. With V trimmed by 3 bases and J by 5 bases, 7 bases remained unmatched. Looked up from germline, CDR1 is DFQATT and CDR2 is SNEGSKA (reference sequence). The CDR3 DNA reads TGCAGTGCTAGGGGGACTAGCGGGAAAGGAGACGAGCAGTACTTC. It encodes CSARGTSGKGDEQYF.

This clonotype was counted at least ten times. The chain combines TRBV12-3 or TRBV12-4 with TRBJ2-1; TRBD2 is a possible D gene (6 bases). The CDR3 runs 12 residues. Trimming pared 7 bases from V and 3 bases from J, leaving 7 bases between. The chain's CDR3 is CASMRGYNEQFF. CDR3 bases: TGTGCCAGCATGCGGGGCTACAATGAGCAGTTCTTC.

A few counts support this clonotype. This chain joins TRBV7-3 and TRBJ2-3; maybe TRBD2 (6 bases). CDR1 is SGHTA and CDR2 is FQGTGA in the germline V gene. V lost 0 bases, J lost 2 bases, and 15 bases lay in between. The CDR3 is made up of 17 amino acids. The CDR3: CASSLTLGGVYTDTQYF. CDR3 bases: TGTGCCAGCAGCTTAACCCTCGGCGGGGTATACACAGATACGCAGTATTTT.

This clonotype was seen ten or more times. The CDR3 region is CASSLGQGSQDEQYF. The CDR3 DNA follows: TGTGCCAGCAGCCTAGGACAGGGTAGTCAGGACGAGCAGTACTTC. This sequence joins TRBV7-9 and TRBJ2-7, with TRBD1 matching 8 bases. Germline V gene data show CDR1 as SEHNR and CDR2 as FQNEAQ (reference sequence). With 5 bases clipped from V and 5 bases from J, the junction kept 11 bases outside the gene matches. The CDR3 sequence is 15 residues long. Together with reference TRBV7-9 and TRBJ2-7, the CDR3 gives the full variable domain: DTGVSQNPRHKITKRGQNVTFRCDPISEHNRLYWYRQTLGQGPEFLTYFQNEAQLEKSRLLSDRFSAERPKGSFSTLEIQRTEQGDSAMYLCASSLGQGSQDEQYFGPGTRLTVT.

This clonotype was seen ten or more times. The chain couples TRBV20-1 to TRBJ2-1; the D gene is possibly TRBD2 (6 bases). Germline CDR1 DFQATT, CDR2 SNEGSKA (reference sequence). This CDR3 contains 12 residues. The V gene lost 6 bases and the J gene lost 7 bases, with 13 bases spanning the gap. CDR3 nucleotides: TGCAGTGCCGAGACTAGTGGTAATGAGCAGTTCTTC. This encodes CSAETSGNEQFF.

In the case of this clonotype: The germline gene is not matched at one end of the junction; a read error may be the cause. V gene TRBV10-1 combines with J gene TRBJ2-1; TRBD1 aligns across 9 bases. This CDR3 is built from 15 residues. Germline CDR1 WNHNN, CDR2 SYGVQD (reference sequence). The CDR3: CASSGDRASYNGQFF. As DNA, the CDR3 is TGTGCCAGCAGTGGGGACAGGGCTTCCTACAATGGGCAGTTCTTC.

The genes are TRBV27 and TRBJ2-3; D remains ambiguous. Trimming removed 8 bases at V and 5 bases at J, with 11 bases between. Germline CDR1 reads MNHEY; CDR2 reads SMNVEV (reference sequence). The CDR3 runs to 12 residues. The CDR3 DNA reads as TGTGCCAGCTACACCTCAGGAGATACGCAGTATTTT. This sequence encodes CASYTSGDTQYF.

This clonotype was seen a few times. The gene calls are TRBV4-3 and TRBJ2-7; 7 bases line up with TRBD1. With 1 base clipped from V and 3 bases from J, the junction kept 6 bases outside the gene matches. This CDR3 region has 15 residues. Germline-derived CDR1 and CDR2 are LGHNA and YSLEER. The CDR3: CASSQVQGPYYEQYF. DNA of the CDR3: TGCGCCAGCAGCCAAGTACAGGGGCCTTACTACGAGCAGTACTTC.